Listed below are T cell receptor beta chains from one sample, sequenced in a study of OX40 agonist ivuxolimab in advanced cancers. The repertoire was sequenced with immunoSEQ multiplex PCR; TCRdb's copy has only in-frame clones and lacks some. The table records about 140,000 clones, roughly nine tenths of them present only once. The sequencing here drew on CD4+ or CD8+ T cells sorted from blood, taken in a trial of the OX40 agonist ivuxolimab. The receptors shown here come from an adult with an advanced solid tumor such as melanoma, head and neck, liver or kidney cancer. Each CDR3 is given with its conserved first and last residue. Fields, in order: V gene, J gene, clone size, D gene, CDR3 DNA, CDR3 protein. D genes are given only for firm matches. Part of the rows lack a size; the others show once, few, many or a class for expanded clones.

v_gene: TRBV10-3; j_gene: TRBJ2-3; abundance: NA; d_gene: TRBD1; CDR3nt: TGTGCCATCCAGGGACAGGGTCCAGATACGCAGTATTTT; CDR3aa: CAIQGQGPDTQYF
v_gene: TRBV7-9; j_gene: TRBJ2-3; abundance: NA; d_gene: TRBD2; CDR3nt: TGTGCCACCCTATTACTAGCGGGAGCAGATACGCAGTATTTT; CDR3aa: CATLLLAGADTQYF
v_gene: TRBV6-5; j_gene: TRBJ1-2; abundance: NA; d_gene: TRBD1; CDR3nt: TGTGCCAGCAGCATAGCCGGGACAGGGTACTATGGCTACACCTTC; CDR3aa: CASSIAGTGYYGYTF
v_gene: TRBV28; j_gene: TRBJ1-1; abundance: few; d_gene: TRBD1; CDR3nt: TGTGCCAGCAGTTTCGGGGACAGGGGAAACACTGAAGCTTTCTTT; CDR3aa: CASSFGDRGNTEAFF
v_gene: TRBV28; j_gene: TRBJ2-7; abundance: NA; d_gene: TRBD1; CDR3nt: TGTGCCAGCAGTCCGTTCGCGACAGGGGATTACTACGAGCAGTACTTC; CDR3aa: CASSPFATGDYYEQYF
v_gene: TRBV18; j_gene: TRBJ2-1; abundance: NA; d_gene: NA; CDR3nt: TGTGCCAGCTCACCACCGGGACCCCAAAAGGTCTACAATGAGCAGTTCTTC; CDR3aa: CASSPPGPQKVYNEQFF
v_gene: TRBV4-3; j_gene: TRBJ2-7; abundance: NA; d_gene: TRBD2; CDR3nt: TGCGCCAGCAGCCCCAGCGGGAGCTCCTACGAGCAGTACTTC; CDR3aa: CASSPSGSSYEQYF
v_gene: TRBV19; j_gene: TRBJ1-1; abundance: NA; d_gene: NA; CDR3nt: TGTGCCAGTAGCGCTAGGCCACCTGGAGCTTTCTTT; CDR3aa: CASSARPPGAFF
v_gene: TRBV5-1; j_gene: TRBJ2-1; abundance: NA; d_gene: TRBD2; CDR3nt: TGCGCCAGCAGACTAGCGGGAGAAAATGAGCAGTTCTTC; CDR3aa: CASRLAGENEQFF
v_gene: TRBV30; j_gene: TRBJ1-1; abundance: NA; d_gene: TRBD1; CDR3nt: TGTGCCTGGACTCGAGGACAGGGGGGATCTGAAGCTTTCTTT; CDR3aa: CAWTRGQGGSEAFF
v_gene: TRBV9; j_gene: TRBJ1-1; abundance: NA; d_gene: NA; CDR3nt: TGTGCCAGCAGCGTAGCGCCAGGGAGGGAGTACGGAGCTTTCTTT; CDR3aa: CASSVAPGREYGAFF
v_gene: TRBV9; j_gene: TRBJ2-1; abundance: NA; d_gene: TRBD2; CDR3nt: TGTGCCAGCAGCGTAGGGACTAGCGGAGACAATGAGCAGTTCTTC; CDR3aa: CASSVGTSGDNEQFF
v_gene: TRBV6-5; j_gene: TRBJ2-2; abundance: NA; d_gene: NA; CDR3nt: TGTGCCAGCAGAACGGACTACTCGAACACCGGGGAGCTGTTTTTT; CDR3aa: CASRTDYSNTGELFF
v_gene: TRBV4-2; j_gene: TRBJ2-5; abundance: NA; d_gene: TRBD2; CDR3nt: TGTGCCAGCAGCCAAGATGGGACTAGCGTAGAGACCCAGTACTTC; CDR3aa: CASSQDGTSVETQYF
v_gene: TRBV9; j_gene: TRBJ1-2; abundance: NA; d_gene: NA; CDR3nt: TGTGCCAGCAGCCCGGGACAACTGTATGGCTACACCTTC; CDR3aa: CASSPGQLYGYTF
v_gene: TRBV4-1; j_gene: TRBJ2-3; abundance: NA; d_gene: NA; CDR3nt: TGCGCCAGCAGCCAAGAAAGGCTATGTCCAGATACGCAGTATTTT; CDR3aa: CASSQERLCPDTQYF
v_gene: TRBV5-1; j_gene: TRBJ2-2; abundance: NA; d_gene: NA; CDR3nt: TGCGCCAGCAGCTCCGGATCGAACACCGGGGAGCTGTTTTTT; CDR3aa: CASSSGSNTGELFF
v_gene: TRBV27; j_gene: TRBJ2-7; abundance: NA; d_gene: TRBD2; CDR3nt: TGTGCCAGCAGTCGGTCACTAGCGGGAGTAATCCCCTACGAGCAGTACTTC; CDR3aa: CASSRSLAGVIPYEQYF
v_gene: TRBV6-6; j_gene: TRBJ1-1; abundance: NA; d_gene: TRBD1; CDR3nt: TGTGCCAGCAGTTCGTATACAGGGGGCAGTAGTGAAGCTTTCTTT; CDR3aa: CASSSYTGGSSEAFF
v_gene: TRBV19; j_gene: TRBJ2-5; abundance: NA; d_gene: NA; CDR3nt: TGTGCCAGTAGTAGGACACCGGCGGGAGAGACCCAGTACTTC; CDR3aa: CASSRTPAGETQYF
v_gene: TRBV5-4; j_gene: TRBJ2-3; abundance: NA; d_gene: NA; CDR3nt: TGTGCCAGCAGCTTAAGAGGCGGCACAGATACGCAGTATTTT; CDR3aa: CASSLRGGTDTQYF
v_gene: TRBV27; j_gene: TRBJ1-1; abundance: few; d_gene: NA; CDR3nt: TGTGCCAGCAGTTTTTCGGGGAGTGAAGCTTTCTTT; CDR3aa: CASSFSGSEAFF